The TCR beta chain described here comes from a study of early T cells in non-severe SARS-CoV-2 infection. This clonotype was found a few times. One entry per CDR3 protein results from TCRdb running MiXCR on the 5' RACE reads. The table has roughly 45,000 distinct CDR3 sequences, more than 5.5% seen once. Germline values: CDR1 SQVTM, CDR2 ANQGSEA. The CDR3 runs 15 residues. Trimming cost V 7 bases and J 2 bases, with 19 bases left between them. The rearrangement joins TRBV29-1 to TRBJ2-3; D may correspond to TRBD1 or TRBD2 (5 bases each). This receptor was taken from an adult who was a healthcare worker with PCR-confirmed SARS-CoV-2 infection or an uninfected control (not recorded which). The material sequenced was whole blood, taken at baseline. CDR3 in DNA: TGCAGCGCTCGCCGAGGGACGGGGATCACAGATACGCAGTATTTT. This sequence encodes CSARRGTGITDTQYF.